These T cell receptor beta chains were read from a single sample in a study of breast tumors, draining lymph nodes, adjacent tissues. TCRdb reprocessed the multiplex PCR reads with MiXCR, giving one entry per CDR3 protein. The sample includes 83,000 or so distinct CDR3 sequences, roughly a fifth of them seen just once. Sequences were obtained from axillary lymph node tissue. All receptors derive from a female donor with breast cancer. Some clones in this sample may be carry-over from other donors' samples. Each CDR3 is given without its conserved first and last residue. Fields, in order: J gene, clone size, V gene, CDR3 protein. For some rows the clone size is stated as once, few or many, or as a class when expanded; others skip it.

>TRBJ2-7|many|TRBV20-1
SAQGMGEQY
>TRBJ1-6|many|TRBV5-8
ASSTDPDSPLH
>TRBJ2-7|.|TRBV10-1
ASSEKKTSGTTLDEQY
>TRBJ1-2|many|TRBV4-1
ASRGQDYGYT
>TRBJ2-3|.|TRBV5-4
ASSLTRTGANTQY
>TRBJ2-5|many|TRBV20-1
SGEGAGETQY
>TRBJ1-6|many|TRBV7-2
ASSPDRVNSPLH
>TRBJ2-2|many|TRBV6-2/TRBV6-3
ASGDRSGELF
>TRBJ1-1|.|TRBV12-3/TRBV12-4
ASSLAQGTEAF
>TRBJ1-5|many|TRBV5-5
ASSSPTGRLSNQPQH
>TRBJ2-5|few|TRBV28
ASGGGMTGGARKTQY
>TRBJ2-2|.|TRBV2
ASSRAGELF
>TRBJ1-6|many|TRBV6-5
ASRPGSGSYNSPLH
>TRBJ1-6|many|TRBV27
ASSLLAGALH
>TRBJ2-1|many|TRBV2
ASSGVGEQF
>TRBJ2-7|many|TRBV5-1
ASSPVSRTGPMLEQY
>TRBJ1-5|many|TRBV4-2
ASSQDRGISNQPQH
>TRBJ2-3|many|TRBV20-1
SARGVDTQY
>TRBJ2-7|many|TRBV19
ASSALQVPPYEQY
>TRBJ2-2|many|TRBV5-1
ASTPRSTGGSGELF
>TRBJ1-2|many|TRBV6-1
ASSEVVAAIVI
>TRBJ2-3|many|TRBV11-3
ASSRGADTQY
>TRBJ2-3|many|TRBV7-9
ASSSSRDTQY
>TRBJ2-3|.|TRBV20-1
SADRDRGTDTQY
>TRBJ2-6|.|TRBV27
ASSGRRGANVLT
>TRBJ2-7|many|TRBV20-1
SARARTYEQY
>TRBJ2-2|many|TRBV5-1
ASSFSSGSITGELF
>TRBJ2-7|many|TRBV6-1
ASSESRGTGVFEQY